The rows below give T cell receptor beta chains drawn from one sample of a study of response to subunit inactivated influenza vaccine. TCRdb re-called the RT-PCR reads through MiXCR, storing one row per CDR3 protein. The top ten clones hold about 1.9% of a sample with 400,000 to 550,000 distinct CDR3 sequences, 25% of them seen once. This specimen consisted of CD4+ T cells sorted from PBMCs, obtained 5 to 6 days after vaccination. These receptors originate from a man aged 45-65 years who received an inactivated influenza vaccine. The CDR3 runs from the conserved cysteine through the conserved F or W. A D gene is named only where the DNA matches it firmly. Some rows mark clone size as missing; the rest say once, few, many or name a class of expanded clone.

v_call	clone_size	j_call	d_call	cdr3_aa	cdr3_nt
TRBV20-1	few	TRBJ1-5	-	CSARGQRTQLGQPQHF	TGCAGTGCTAGAGGTCAGAGGACGCAATTGGGACAGCCCCAGCATTTT
TRBV7-6	few	TRBJ1-4	-	CASSLSRRGEKLFF	TGTGCCAGCAGCTTATCACGGAGGGGTGAAAAACTGTTTTTT
TRBV11-2	-	TRBJ2-5	-	CASSYTRGSRRVVETQYF	TGTGCCAGCAGTTATACCAGGGGCTCCCGGCGGGTAGTAGAGACCCAGTACTTC
TRBV7-8	-	TRBJ2-3	-	CASSQRFGGGLPSTDTQYF	TGTGCCAGCAGCCAGCGTTTTGGGGGGGGGCTGCCTAGCACAGATACGCAGTATTTT
TRBV10-3	many	TRBJ2-3	-	CAIRSGTGGTDTQYF	TGTGCCATAAGATCCGGGACCGGTGGGACAGATACGCAGTATTTT
TRBV5-1	few	TRBJ2-5	TRBD2	CASSLGTSGLQETQYF	TGCGCCAGCAGCTTGGGGACTAGCGGCTTACAAGAGACCCAGTACTTC
TRBV30	few	TRBJ1-5	-	CAWSVRHGAPQHF	TGTGCCTGGAGTGTACGGCACGGGGCGCCCCAGCATTTT
TRBV7-2	-	TRBJ1-1	TRBD1	CASSWGQIDTEAFF	TGTGCCAGCAGCTGGGGACAGATAGACACTGAAGCTTTCTTT
TRBV18	once	TRBJ2-7	-	CASSGTGSGGEQYF	TGTGCCAGCTCTGGGACAGGATCGGGGGGCGAGCAGTACTTC
TRBV12-3/TRBV12-4	few	TRBJ1-2	TRBD1	CASSHEGQGAKGYTF	TGTGCCAGCAGTCACGAGGGCCAGGGGGCGAAAGGCTACACCTTC
TRBV5-1	few	TRBJ2-1	-	CASSLAQVNNEQFF	TGCGCCAGCAGCTTGGCCCAGGTGAACAATGAGCAGTTCTTC
TRBV15	-	TRBJ1-2	-	CATSRDLGALAF	TGTGCCACCAGCAGAGATTTGGGGGCGTTGGCCTTC
TRBV6-2/TRBV6-3	-	TRBJ2-7	-	CASSYSILNFSYEQYF	TGTGCCAGCAGTTACTCGATCCTGAATTTCTCCTACGAGCAGTACTTC
TRBV11-2	-	TRBJ2-7	TRBD2	CASSLGLPGGYEQYF	TGTGCCAGCAGCTTAGGCCTCCCGGGGGGCTACGAGCAGTACTTC
TRBV4-2	few	TRBJ1-5	-	CASSQEGGLLPQHF	TGTGCCAGCAGCCAAGAAGGGGGATTGTTGCCCCAGCATTTT
TRBV20-1	-	TRBJ1-3	-	CSARHPDRTGNTIYF	TGCAGTGCTAGGCATCCCGACAGGACTGGAAACACCATATATTTT
TRBV10-3	-	TRBJ2-3	TRBD2	CAIREVGTDTQYF	TGTGCCATACGGGAGGTCGGGACAGATACGCAGTATTTT
TRBV20-1	few	TRBJ2-1	TRBD2	CSATGLAGDYNEQFF	TGCAGTGCCACGGGACTAGCGGGAGACTACAATGAGCAGTTCTTC
TRBV7-3	-	TRBJ2-1	-	CASSASYYNEQFF	TGTGCCAGCAGCGCCTCTTACTACAATGAGCAGTTCTTC
TRBV5-1	few	TRBJ2-1	-	CASSLGGANAGNEQFF	TGCGCCAGCAGCTTGGGAGGGGCAAACGCGGGGAATGAGCAGTTCTTC
TRBV20-1	-	TRBJ2-3	-	CPGRGYRGRVGTDTQYF	TGCCCCGGGAGGGGGTACAGGGGGCGCGTGGGGACAGATACGCAGTATTTT
TRBV7-6	many	TRBJ2-7	-	CASSPRTASYEQYF	TGTGCCAGCAGCCCCCGGACAGCGAGCTACGAGCAGTACTTC
TRBV4-3	few	TRBJ2-5	TRBD1	CASSPMTGGETQYF	TGCGCCAGCAGCCCGATGACAGGGGGTGAGACCCAGTACTTC
TRBV5-5	-	TRBJ1-5	-	CASSGGAVDNQPQHF	TGTGCCAGCAGCGGAGGGGCTGTGGACAATCAGCCCCAGCATTTT
TRBV4-1	few	TRBJ2-5	-	CASSQEGFEETQYF	TGCGCCAGCAGCCAAGAAGGGTTTGAGGAGACCCAGTACTTC
TRBV12-3/TRBV12-4	few	TRBJ2-2	-	CASKLGATGELFF	TGTGCCAGCAAACTAGGGGCGACCGGGGAGCTGTTTTTT